The sequence of this T cell receptor beta chain was determined in a study of T cell repertoires and HLA-DP antigens. This clone was observed once. Antigen unknown. V dropped 6 bases and J dropped 4; count of bases not matched to a gene: 4. This CDR3 is 14 amino acids long. Germline V gives CDR1 MNHEY, CDR2 SVGAGI. Clones were read by immunoSEQ multiplex PCR, and TCRdb kept only the in-frame ones, dropping some. Here the sample spans 55,000 to 80,000 clones, around four fifths being singletons. Sequences were obtained from CD4+ T cells from PBMCs. J is TRBJ1-2 and V is TRBV6-5; 11 bases fit TRBD1. This TCR was recovered from a man in his fifties or sixties in good health and CMV-seronegative. The DNA of the CDR3 is TGTGCCAGCAGCAGGGGACAGGGGGTCTATGGCTACACCTTC. Protein product: CASSRGQGVYGYTF.